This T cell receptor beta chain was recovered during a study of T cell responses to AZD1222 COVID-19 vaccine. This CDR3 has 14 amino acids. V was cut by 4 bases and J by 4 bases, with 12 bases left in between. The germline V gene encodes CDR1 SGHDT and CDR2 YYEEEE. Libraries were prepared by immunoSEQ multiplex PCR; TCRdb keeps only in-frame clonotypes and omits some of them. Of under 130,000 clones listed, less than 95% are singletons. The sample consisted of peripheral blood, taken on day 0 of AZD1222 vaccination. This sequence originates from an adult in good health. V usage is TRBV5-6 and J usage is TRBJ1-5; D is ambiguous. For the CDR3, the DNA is TGTGCCAGCAGCCTCGGGATCCCGAATCAGCCCCAGCATTTT. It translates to CASSLGIPNQPQHF.